The 14 T cell receptor beta chains below all came from one sample that was sequenced in a study of T cells in Graves' hyperthyroidism and ophthalmopathy. Amplification of TCR beta CDR3 regions was performed using RNA transcripts as template. RT-PCR in the first round (using the HTBI primer set) targeted the TCR CDR3. TCRdb re-called the multiplex PCR reads with MiXCR, one entry per CDR3 protein. The repertoire holds under 550,000 distinct CDR3 sequences, roughly 13% seen once, with 5.3% in the top ten. The sequenced sample was blood. Receptor source: a woman under 30 with Graves' hyperthyroidism.

This clonotype was observed many times. The chain links TRBV28 to TRBJ1-6, with 8 bases matching TRBD1. Trimming took 3 bases from V and 5 from J; bases not matched to a gene: 3. The CDR3 is made up of 15 amino acids. The germline CDR1 and CDR2 sequences are MDHEN and SYDVKM. CDR3 protein: CASSLTGVNNSPLHF. The CDR3 nucleotides are TGTGCCAGCAGTTTGACAGGGGTCAATAATTCACCCCTCCACTTT.

This clonotype was seen at least ten times. V and J are TRBV7-9 and TRBJ2-1; 12 bases are a match to TRBD2. J was trimmed by 9 bases and V by 5 bases; bases with no gene match: 17. CDR1 and CDR2 (germline): SEHNR, FQNEAQ (reference sequence). This CDR3 spans 18 amino acids. CDR3 region: CASSTARGLAGGLREQFF. The CDR3 nucleotides are TGTGCCAGCAGCACGGCGCGAGGGCTAGCGGGAGGGCTACGTGAGCAGTTCTTC.

A word on this clonotype: This sequence may be a read error, since a much larger clone differs from it by one base. The V and J genes are TRBV6-1 and TRBJ2-3; 9 bases map to TRBD1. The CDR3 is 18 amino acids. V was pared by 10 bases and J by 0 bases, with 17 bases of the junction left unmatched. Germline V gives CDR1 MNHNS, CDR2 SASEGT. Here the CDR3 DNA reads TGTGCCACCCGGCCCCGAGGGACAGGGACTACTAGCACAGATACGCAGTATTTT. It codes for CATRPRGTGTTSTDTQYF.

Comment on this clonotype: This may arise from a read error, as a much more abundant clone is one base away. Given the absence of the conserved phenylalanine or tryptophan at the CDR3 end, a read error is likely. The chain is built from TRBV10-1 and TRBJ1-1; 9 bases line up with TRBD1. The CDR3 extends over 14 amino acids. V was clipped by 6 bases and J by 3 bases; unmatched bases: 5. Per germline, CDR1 WNHNN and CDR2 SYGVQD (reference sequence). This CDR3 is CASSAGTGHTEAFL. Written as DNA, the CDR3 is TGCGCCAGCAGCGCCGGGACAGGGCACACTGAAGCTTTCCTT.

In this sample, this clonotype turned up many times. This chain joins TRBV7-2 and TRBJ2-5; TRBD1 aligns across 7 bases. J gave up 1 base and V 5 bases, and 4 bases lay outside the gene matches. The CDR3 covers 14 residues. Germline loops: CDR1 SGHTA, CDR2 FQGNSA. In DNA form, the CDR3 reads TGTGCCAGCAGCAAGGACAGGACCCAAGAGACCCAGTACTTC. Amino acids: CASSKDRTQETQYF.

This clonotype was detected many times. This rearrangement joins TRBV20-1 to TRBJ2-7; D call uncertain. The CDR3 length is 12 residues. Germline V gene lookup returns CDR1 DFQATT and CDR2 SNEGSKA (reference sequence). V was trimmed by 5 bases and J by 6 bases, leaving 14 bases between them. This CDR3 is CSAGQPTGEQYF. In DNA, the CDR3 is TGCAGTGCTGGCCAACCTACCGGCGAGCAGTACTTC.

The chain carries TRBV3-1 and TRBJ1-6; 7 bases match TRBD1. With V trimmed by 1 base and J by 8 bases, 2 bases remained unmatched. The CDR3 runs to 14 residues. Germline V CDR1 and CDR2: LGHDT, YNNKEL (reference sequence). The CDR3 region has the DNA TGTGCCAGCAGCCAAGGACAGGGTTATTCACCCCTCCACTTT. Amino acid sequence: CASSQGQGYSPLHF.

This chain joins TRBV20-1 and TRBJ1-2, with TRBD1 matching over 11 bases. Germline loops: CDR1 DFQATT, CDR2 SNEGSKA (reference sequence). The CDR3 covers 16 residues. The trim removed 5 bases at V and 3 bases at J, leaving 11 bases unmatched. The CDR3 reads CSAPAGQGVRHYGYTF. DNA of the CDR3: TGCAGTGCTCCTGCGGGACAGGGGGTGAGGCACTATGGCTACACCTTC.

This clonotype was counted between two and nine times. The chain uses TRBV20-1 and TRBJ2-7; TRBD2 matches 12 bases. There are 14 residues in the CDR3. Germline-derived CDR1 and CDR2 are DFQATT and SNEGSKA (reference sequence). The ends lost 2 bases at V and 7 bases at J; junction bases unmatched: 6. This chain's CDR3 is CSARRLAGAREQYF. The CDR3 coding sequence is TGCAGTGCTAGAAGACTAGCGGGAGCTCGGGAGCAGTACTTC.

This clonotype was seen more than once but under ten times. The chain employs TRBV20-1 and TRBJ2-3; D is perhaps TRBD1 (5 bases). This CDR3 is built from 15 residues. V lost 1 base, J lost 0 bases, and 11 bases lay in between. Per the germline V gene, CDR1 is DFQATT and CDR2 is SNEGSKA (reference sequence). As DNA, the CDR3 is TGCAGTGCTAGAGCCCCGCAGGGAAGCACAGATACGCAGTATTTT. Encoded protein: CSARAPQGSTDTQYF.

The chain recombines TRBV18 with TRBJ1-1, with 9 bases matching TRBD1. The germline CDR1 and CDR2 sequences are KGHSH and LQKENI. Trimming took 2 bases from V and 4 from J; bases not matched to a gene: 8. The CDR3 consists of 16 residues. CDR3 DNA sequence: TGTGCCAGCTCACCAGAGGGGACAGGGCAGCGCACTGAAGCTTTCTTT. This gives the protein CASSPEGTGQRTEAFF.

This clonotype was seen repeatedly, ten times or more. This sequence joins TRBV6-1 and TRBJ1-3; 8 bases fit TRBD1. CDR1 and CDR2 from the germline V gene are MNHNS and SASEGT. The CDR3 loop spans 17 amino acids. V lost 1 base, J lost 4 bases, and 9 bases stayed unmatched. The CDR3 sequence: CASSEGRWDRSGNTIYF. CDR3 DNA sequence: TGTGCCAGCAGTGAAGGCAGGTGGGACAGGTCCGGAAACACCATATATTTT.

This clonotype was picked up a small number of times. The chain joins TRBV3-1 to TRBJ2-7; D not certain. V dropped 4 bases and J dropped 0 bases, with 16 bases sitting between them. This CDR3 is built from 16 residues. Germline V CDR1 and CDR2: LGHDT, YNNKEL (reference sequence). The CDR3: CASSPREQLDSYEQYF. As DNA, the CDR3 is TGTGCCAGCAGCCCGAGAGAACAGCTCGACTCCTACGAGCAGTACTTC.

This chain uses TRBV16 with TRBJ1-1; 7 bases line up with TRBD1. The CDR3 is made up of 17 amino acids. Germline V gene sequence: CDR1 KGHSY, CDR2 FQNENV. J was trimmed by 6 bases and V by 4 bases; bases with no gene match: 17. CDR3 region: CASSRTTLMTGPPEAFF. For the CDR3, the DNA is TGTGCCAGCAGCCGCACGACCCTTATGACAGGGCCTCCTGAAGCTTTCTTT.